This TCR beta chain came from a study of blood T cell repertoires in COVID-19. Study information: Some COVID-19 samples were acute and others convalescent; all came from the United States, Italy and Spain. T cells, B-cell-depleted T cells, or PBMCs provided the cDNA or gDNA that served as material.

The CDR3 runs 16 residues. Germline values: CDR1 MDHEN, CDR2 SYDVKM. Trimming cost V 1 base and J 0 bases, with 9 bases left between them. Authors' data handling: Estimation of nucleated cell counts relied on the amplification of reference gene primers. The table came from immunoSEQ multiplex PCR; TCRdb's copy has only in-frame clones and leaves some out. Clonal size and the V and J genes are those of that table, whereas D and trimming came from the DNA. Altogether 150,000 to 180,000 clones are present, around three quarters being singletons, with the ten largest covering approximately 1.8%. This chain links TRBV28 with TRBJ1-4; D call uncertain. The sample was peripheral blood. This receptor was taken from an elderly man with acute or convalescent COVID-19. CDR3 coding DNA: TGTGCCAGCAGTTTATATCTTCAGTCAACTAATGAAAAACTGTTTTTT. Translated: CASSLYLQSTNEKLFF.